This T cell receptor (beta chain) comes out of a study of T cell clones after liver transplantation. Study overall: Liver transplant recipients had immunosuppression withdrawal attempted within 2 years. TCRbeta sequencing after a pre-transplant mixed lymphocyte reaction identified graft-donor-reactive clones, later tracked in post-transplant blood.

Worth noting for this clone: Its antigen is unidentified.

Study-wide points: In two subjects, few donor cells limited the measurable donor-reactive repertoire. Conclusions were preliminary, with small, heterogeneous patient groups.

Here immunoSEQ multiplex PCR was the method, and the copy in TCRdb shows in-frame clones only, minus some. The repertoire holds 70,000 or so clones, with 90% as singletons. CDR1 and CDR2 (germline): ENHRY, SYGVKD. The ends were cut back, 6 bases at V and 2 bases at J, with 13 bases in the middle. The CDR3 totals 14 residues. The chain is built from TRBV10-3 and TRBJ1-1, with D possibly being TRBD1 (5 bases). This sequence was found in a human donor who received a liver transplant. The sample consisted of CD4+ T cells from blood, taken before liver transplant. CDR3 coding DNA: TGTGCCATCAGCCGAGACAGCCGTAACACTGAAGCTTTCTTT. Amino acid sequence: CAISRDSRNTEAFF.